A single T cell receptor (beta chain) is shown here with its context. An amount of RNA that ranged from roughly 0.45 to 1 ug was reverse transcribed with random hexamers. TCR beta CDR3 was amplified by immunoSEQ multiplex PCR. This amplification extended across 54 Vbeta and 13 Jbeta segments. A single record per CDR3 protein comes from TCRdb applying MiXCR to the immunoSEQ multiplex PCR reads. The data show about 180,000 distinct CDR3 sequences, roughly 94% seen once. The data were obtained in a study of CD8 T cells in Susac syndrome. The sequenced target, TCR beta, came from blood CD8+ and CD4+ T cells. The CDR3 has 14 residues.

Material for sequencing was CD4+ T cells from PBMCs. The sequence was obtained from a human donor with Susac syndrome. V gene TRBV21-1 combines with J gene TRBJ1-1; the table's D call of TRBD1 was not tested on the DNA. TRBV21-1 is noted as a pseudogene. DNA for the CDR3: TGTGCCAGCAGCACCCTGACAGGGAACACTGAAGCTTTCTTT. Protein: CASSTLTGNTEAFF.